What follows are 17 T cell receptor beta chains derived from one specimen sequenced in a study of blood T cell repertoires in COVID-19. The repertoire was sequenced with immunoSEQ multiplex PCR; TCRdb's copy has only in-frame clones and lacks some. The table shows about 270,000 clones, with around 82% occurring only once. Source material: peripheral blood. The origin of the receptors is a woman aged 50 to 65 who had recovered from COVID-19.

The CDR3 DNA follows: TGTGCCAGCTCACCGGGGACTAGCGGCAATGAGCAGTTCTTC. Amino acid sequence: CASSPGTSGNEQFF. The chain has TRBV18 and TRBJ2-1, with 11 positions matching TRBD2. The ends lost 3 bases at V and 6 bases at J; junction bases unmatched: 1. CDR3 length: 14 amino acids. Germline V CDR1 and CDR2: KGHSH, LQKENI.

This clone occurred a few times. The rearrangement uses TRBV9 and TRBJ2-1; 8 bases align to TRBD1. This CDR3 spans 14 amino acids. Germline trimming cut 4 bases from V and 4 bases from J; bases unmatched to any gene: 4. The germline CDR1 and CDR2 sequences are SGDLS and YYNGEE. CDR3 DNA: TGTGCCAGCAGCCAGGGGGCCCTGTACAATGAGCAGTTCTTC. It codes for CASSQGALYNEQFF.

The chain couples TRBV5-4 to TRBJ2-2; 9 positions agree with TRBD2. V lost 3 bases to trimming and J lost 5 bases; unmatched junction nucleotides: 8. CDR1 and CDR2 (germline): SGHNT, YYREEE (reference sequence). The CDR3 has 16 amino acids. CDR3 sequence reads: CASSSSGLAPTGELFF. Here the CDR3 DNA reads TGTGCCAGCAGCTCGTCGGGACTAGCCCCAACCGGGGAGCTGTTTTTT. Variable domain in full (rest from reference TRBV5-4 and TRBJ2-2): ETGVTQSPTHLIKTRGQQVTLRCSSQSGHNTVSWYQQALGQGPQFIFQYYREEENGRGNFPPRFSGLQFPNYSSELNVNALELDDSALYLCASSSSGLAPTGELFFGEGSRLTVL.

The chain has TRBV28 and TRBJ2-1; D uncertain. The germline CDR1 and CDR2 sequences are MDHEN and SYDVKM. The CDR3 runs to 14 residues. V was pared by 6 bases and J by 1 base, with 10 bases between. The CDR3 spells CASSPRTSYNEQFF. The DNA for the CDR3 is TGTGCCAGCAGCCCCCGCACTTCCTACAATGAGCAGTTCTTC.

The chain links TRBV24-1 to TRBJ2-1, with TRBD1 matching over 7 bases. CDR1 KGHDR and CDR2 SFDVKD come from the germline V gene. This CDR3 contains 15 residues. Germline trimming cut 1 base from V and 3 bases from J; bases unmatched to any gene: 2. The CDR3 is CATSDFRDSYNEQFF. The CDR3 nucleotides are TGTGCCACCAGTGATTTCCGGGACAGCTACAATGAGCAGTTCTTC.

This clone was observed a few times. The V and J genes are TRBV28 and TRBJ1-5, with 9 bases identical to TRBD1. CDR3 size: 14 residues. Germline-derived CDR1 and CDR2 are MDHEN and SYDVKM. V lost 5 bases to trimming and J lost 7 bases; unmatched junction nucleotides: 6. The CDR3 DNA follows: TGTGCCAGCAGTGGGGGGACAGGGAGGCAGCCCCAGCATTTT. The encoded protein is CASSGGTGRQPQHF.

V and J are TRBV25-1 and TRBJ1-2, with D perhaps TRBD1 (6 bases). This CDR3 region has 15 residues. CDR1 is MGHDK and CDR2 is SYGVNS in the germline V gene. V gave up 1 base and J gave up 2 bases, with 11 bases separating them. The CDR3 here is CASSESEGVNYGYTF. In DNA, the CDR3 is TGTGCCAGCAGTGAATCCGAGGGGGTGAACTATGGCTACACCTTC.

V is TRBV6-1 and J is TRBJ2-3; 12 bases are a match to TRBD2. Germline V gene lookup returns CDR1 MNHNS and CDR2 SASEGT. After removal of 3 bases from V and 8 bases from J, the junction contained 6 bases not matched to a gene. This CDR3 spans 15 amino acids. The CDR3 loop is CASSEASGGAGTQYF. CDR3 DNA: TGTGCCAGCAGTGAGGCTAGCGGGGGGGCAGGTACGCAGTATTTT.

V gene TRBV30 combines with J gene TRBJ1-1; weak D call: TRBD1 (6 bases). CDR1 and CDR2 (germline): GTSNPN, SVGIG (reference sequence). Deletions cut 1 base from V and 10 bases from J, with 13 bases between. The CDR3 loop spans 12 amino acids. The CDR3 nucleotides are TGTGCCTGGAGTGGGGGGGGCGGGTTAGCTTTCTTT. This codes for CAWSGGGGLAFF.

The chain recombines TRBV6-4 with TRBJ1-5; D is possibly TRBD1 (6 bases). CDR1 is MRHNA and CDR2 is SNTAGT in the germline V gene. Trimming took 4 bases from V and 7 from J, leaving 11 bases between them. CDR3 length: 13 residues. The CDR3 DNA is TGTGCCAGCAGTGTCATGCAGGGGCAGCCCCAGCATTTT. This codes for CASSVMQGQPQHF.

The chain uses TRBV30 and TRBJ1-1; D is unresolved. Germline lookup yields CDR1 GTSNPN and CDR2 SVGIG (reference sequence). The CDR3 spans 16 residues. V was pared by 5 bases and J by 2 bases, with 21 bases between. CDR3 nucleotide sequence: TGTGCCTGGGGCCGCGGAACCCTCTCGACCAACACTGAAGCTTTCTTT. This gives the protein CAWGRGTLSTNTEAFF.

The CDR3 DNA sequence: TGTGCCAGCAGTGGACTAGCGGCCCGACAAGAGACCCAGTACTTC. Protein: CASSGLAARQETQYF. The chain recombines TRBV2 with TRBJ2-5; 9 bases agree with TRBD2. Germline V gene sequence: CDR1 SNHLY, CDR2 FYNNEI. CDR3 length: 15 residues. V shed 4 bases, J shed 2 bases, and the junction held 5 bases outside the gene matches.

This clone was recorded once. The CDR3 DNA sequence: TGCAGCGCGCTGACAGGGGTAAGAACAGATACGCAGTATTTT. This sequence encodes CSALTGVRTDTQYF. The gene calls are TRBV29-1 and TRBJ2-3; 8 bases are shared with TRBD1. V dropped 7 bases and J dropped 3; count of bases not matched to a gene: 9. The CDR3 extends over 14 amino acids. CDR1 is SQVTM and CDR2 is ANQGSEA in the germline V gene.

V gene TRBV20-1 combines with J gene TRBJ1-5; D is undetermined. The germline V gene encodes CDR1 DFQATT and CDR2 SNEGSKA (reference sequence). V was shortened by 1 base and J by 5 bases, with 3 bases between the two germline ends. CDR3 length: 11 residues. The CDR3 loop reads CSARGDQPQHF. CDR3 nucleotides: TGCAGTGCTAGAGGCGATCAGCCCCAGCATTTT.

This clone was recorded only once. The chain links TRBV19 to TRBJ2-1; 10 nucleotides match TRBD1. Trimming at V came to 8 bases and at J to 1 base, leaving 2 bases not matched to a gene. The V gene's germline CDR1 is LNHDA and CDR2 SQIVND (reference sequence). The CDR3 has 14 amino acids. DNA for the CDR3: TGTGCCAGTGGGGGACAGGGGTCCTACAATGAGCAGTTCTTC. Its translation is CASGGQGSYNEQFF. The full variable domain, in which reference TRBV19 and TRBJ2-1 provide the parts outside the CDR3, is DGGITQSPKYLFRKEGQNVTLSCEQNLNHDAMYWYRQDPGQGLRLIYYSQIVNDFQKGDIAEGYSVSREKKESFPLTVTSAQKNPTAFYLCASGGQGSYNEQFFGPGTRLTVL.

J is TRBJ1-1 and V is TRBV6-5, with no clear D. The V end was cut by 8 bases, the J end by 10 bases, with 14 bases between. The CDR3 extends over 11 amino acids. Per the germline V gene, CDR1 is MNHEY and CDR2 is SVGAGI. As DNA, the CDR3 is TGTGCCAGCTTCGACACCCATCGAGCTTTCTTT. This translates into CASFDTHRAFF.

This CDR3 is CASSDLAGGRYEQFF. The CDR3 DNA reads as TGTGCCAGCAGTGATCTAGCGGGGGGGCGATATGAGCAGTTCTTC. The chain recombines TRBV2 with TRBJ2-1, with TRBD2 identical over 12 bases. The CDR3 extends over 15 amino acids. The ends lost 3 bases at V and 8 bases at J; junction bases unmatched: 5. CDR1 and CDR2 from the germline V gene are SNHLY and FYNNEI.